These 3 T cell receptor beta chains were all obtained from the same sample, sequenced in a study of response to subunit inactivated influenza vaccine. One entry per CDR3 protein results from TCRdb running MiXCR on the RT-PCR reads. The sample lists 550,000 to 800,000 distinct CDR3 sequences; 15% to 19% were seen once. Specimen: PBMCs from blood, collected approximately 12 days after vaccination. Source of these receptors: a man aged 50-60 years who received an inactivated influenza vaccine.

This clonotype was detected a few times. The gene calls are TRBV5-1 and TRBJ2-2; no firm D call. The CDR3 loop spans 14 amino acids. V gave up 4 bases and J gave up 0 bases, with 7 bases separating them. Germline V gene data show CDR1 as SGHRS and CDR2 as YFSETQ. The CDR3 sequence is CASSEQPNTGELFF. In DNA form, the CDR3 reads TGCGCCAGCAGCGAACAGCCGAACACCGGGGAGCTGTTTTTT.

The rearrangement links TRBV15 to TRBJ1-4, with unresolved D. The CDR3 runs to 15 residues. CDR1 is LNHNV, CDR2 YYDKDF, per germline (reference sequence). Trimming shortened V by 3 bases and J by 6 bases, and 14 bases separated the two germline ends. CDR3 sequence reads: CATSRAWSRDEKLFF. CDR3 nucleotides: TGTGCCACCAGCAGGGCCTGGTCGAGGGATGAAAAACTGTTTTTT.

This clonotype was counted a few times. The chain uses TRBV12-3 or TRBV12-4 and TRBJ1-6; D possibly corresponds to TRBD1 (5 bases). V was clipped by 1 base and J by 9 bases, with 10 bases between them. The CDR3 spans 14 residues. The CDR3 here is CASSLGQFTSPLHF. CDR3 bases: TGTGCCAGCAGTTTAGGACAGTTCACTTCACCCCTCCACTTT.